A selection of T cell receptor beta chains follows, all from one sample in a study of cytomegalovirus exposure and HLA in healthy donors. TCRdb keeps only in-frame clones here, not all; method: immunoSEQ multiplex PCR. The data contain about 150,000 clones, about 73% of them singletons. Sample: PBMCs. The source of these receptors is a woman aged 60-70 years in good health and CMV-seropositive. Both conserved end residues are part of each CDR3. The D gene is left open where the match is weak. Clone size is stated in some rows and not others, as once, few, many or a class when expanded.

D gene	V gene	clone size	J gene	CDR3 DNA	CDR3 protein
NA	TRBV7-2	NA	TRBJ1-5	TGTGCCAGCAGTCGGGCCCCCGGGCAGGGGCAGCCCCAGCATTTT	CASSRAPGQGQPQHF
NA	TRBV10-3	NA	TRBJ2-3	TGTGCCATCAGGACAGATGTAACAGATACGCAGTATTTT	CAIRTDVTDTQYF
TRBD2	TRBV27	NA	TRBJ2-3	TGTGCCAGCAGCCTTACGTCCGGGACTAGCGGGAGAGGGGGCACAGATACGCAGTATTTT	CASSLTSGTSGRGGTDTQYF
NA	TRBV4-1	few	TRBJ1-5	TGCGCCAGCAGCCAAGCCCCCGATCAGCCCCAGCATTTT	CASSQAPDQPQHF
TRBD1	TRBV7-9	NA	TRBJ1-5	TGTGCCAGCAGCTTAGGGGACAGTACCCGTCAGCCCCAGCATTTT	CASSLGDSTRQPQHF
NA	TRBV18	NA	TRBJ1-5	TGTGCCAGCTCACCAGCAGGGGGCAATCAGCCCCAGCATTTT	CASSPAGGNQPQHF
TRBD2	TRBV5-1	NA	TRBJ2-5	TGCGCCAGCAGCCTGACTAGCGGGAGTAAGACCCAGTACTTC	CASSLTSGSKTQYF
TRBD2	TRBV11-2	NA	TRBJ2-7	TGTGCCAGCAGCTTAGTGGCGGGAGGTTCGTACGAGCAGTACTTC	CASSLVAGGSYEQYF
NA	TRBV6-1	NA	TRBJ2-7	TGTGCCAGCAGTTCGACTAGGACCGAGCAGTACTTC	CASSSTRTEQYF
TRBD2	TRBV4-2	NA	TRBJ2-1	TGTGCCAGCAGCCAAGTTGAGCGGGACCTATACAATGAGCAGTTCTTC	CASSQVERDLYNEQFF
TRBD1	TRBV10-3	NA	TRBJ2-1	TGTGCCATCAGTGCGTCCCCGGGACAGGGGAACGATGAGCAGTTCTTC	CAISASPGQGNDEQFF
TRBD1	TRBV28	once	TRBJ2-7	TGTGCCAGCAGTTTATCGTTTGGGGGACAGCCACCACCCTACGAGCAGTACTTC	CASSLSFGGQPPPYEQYF
NA	TRBV30	NA	TRBJ2-5	TGTGCCTGGAGTTGGTCCGGAGAGACCCAGTACTTC	CAWSWSGETQYF
TRBD1	TRBV28	NA	TRBJ1-5	TGTGCCAGCAGTTCGGGACAGGGGACTCAGCCCCAGCATTTT	CASSSGQGTQPQHF
NA	TRBV5-1	few	TRBJ2-7	TGCGCCAGCACGCCAGGGTTGACCTACGAGCAGTACTTC	CASTPGLTYEQYF
TRBD2	TRBV4-2	NA	TRBJ2-3	TGTGCCAGCAGCCCACTAGCGGGAGGGCCGGGAGATACGCAGTATTTT	CASSPLAGGPGDTQYF
TRBD1	TRBV2	NA	TRBJ1-4	TGTGCCAGCAGTGACCTTACGGGACAGGGGGAAAAACTGTTTTTT	CASSDLTGQGEKLFF
NA	TRBV28	NA	TRBJ2-5	TGTGCCAGCAGTTTAGCAGGGAAAGAGACCCAGTACTTC	CASSLAGKETQYF
NA	TRBV28	once	TRBJ1-5	TGTGCCAGCAGTTTAGATTCCCGACGACACGGAAATCAGCCCCAGCATTTT	CASSLDSRRHGNQPQHF
NA	TRBV6-5	NA	TRBJ2-1	TGTGCCAGCAGTCGACTTCGGAGCTCCTACAATGAGCAGTTCTTC	CASSRLRSSYNEQFF
NA	TRBV2	NA	TRBJ1-4	TGTGCCAGCATCCTCGCCCGAGGTGGAAATGAAAAACTGTTTTTT	CASILARGGNEKLFF
NA	TRBV11-2	NA	TRBJ2-5	TGTGCCAGCAGCTTTACTAGTGGGGGGAAAGAGACCCAGTACTTC	CASSFTSGGKETQYF
NA	TRBV28	NA	TRBJ2-5	TGTGCCAGCCGCAAGGTAGCGGCCCAGTACTTC	CASRKVAAQYF